In this sample, the clone carrying this T cell receptor beta chain turned up a few times. Its antigen is not known. Germline CDR1 MDHEN, CDR2 SYDVKM. The CDR3 runs 17 residues. Trimming removed 3 bases from V and 2 bases from J, with 18 bases in between. This record comes from a study of CD8 T cells in ankylosing spondylitis. Study observations and caveats: A motif in TCR beta, a set of eight or nine highly homologous variants, appeared characteristic of ankylosing spondylitis blood. A number of the motif variants had already been described in reactive arthritis synovial fluid and blood.

Making use of molecular barcodes, quantitative 5'-RACE generated TCR beta libraries. MiXCR, run by TCRdb on the 5' RACE reads, gives a single entry per CDR3 protein. Among roughly 440,000 distinct CDR3 sequences listed, roughly 17% were seen once. The TCR was taken from a male donor with ankylosing spondylitis. The sample was blood, either unsorted or a sorted T cell fraction (not recorded which). V gene TRBV28 combines with J gene TRBJ2-3; D possibly matches TRBD1 or TRBD2 (6 bases each). CDR3 coding DNA: TGTGCCAGCAGTTTTTTAGGAGCGGAGGGGGACACAGATACGCAGTATTTT. Its translation: CASSFLGAEGDTDTQYF.